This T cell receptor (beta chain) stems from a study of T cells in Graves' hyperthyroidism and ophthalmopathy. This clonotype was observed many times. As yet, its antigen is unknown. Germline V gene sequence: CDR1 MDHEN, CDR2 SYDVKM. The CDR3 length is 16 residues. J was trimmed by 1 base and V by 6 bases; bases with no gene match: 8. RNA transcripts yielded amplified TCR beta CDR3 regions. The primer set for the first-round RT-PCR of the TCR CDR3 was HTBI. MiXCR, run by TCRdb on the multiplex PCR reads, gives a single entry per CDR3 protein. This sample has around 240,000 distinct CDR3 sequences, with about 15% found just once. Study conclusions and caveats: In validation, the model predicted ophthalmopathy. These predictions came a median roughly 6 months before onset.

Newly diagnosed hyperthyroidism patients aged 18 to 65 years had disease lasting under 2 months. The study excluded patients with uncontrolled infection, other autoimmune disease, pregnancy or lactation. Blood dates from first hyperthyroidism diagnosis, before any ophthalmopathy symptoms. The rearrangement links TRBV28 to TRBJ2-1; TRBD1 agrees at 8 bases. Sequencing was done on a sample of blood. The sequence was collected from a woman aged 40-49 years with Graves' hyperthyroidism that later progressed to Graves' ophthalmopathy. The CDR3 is CASSTYRQGSYNEQFF. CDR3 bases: TGTGCCAGCAGCACCTACCGACAGGGGTCCTACAATGAGCAGTTCTTC.